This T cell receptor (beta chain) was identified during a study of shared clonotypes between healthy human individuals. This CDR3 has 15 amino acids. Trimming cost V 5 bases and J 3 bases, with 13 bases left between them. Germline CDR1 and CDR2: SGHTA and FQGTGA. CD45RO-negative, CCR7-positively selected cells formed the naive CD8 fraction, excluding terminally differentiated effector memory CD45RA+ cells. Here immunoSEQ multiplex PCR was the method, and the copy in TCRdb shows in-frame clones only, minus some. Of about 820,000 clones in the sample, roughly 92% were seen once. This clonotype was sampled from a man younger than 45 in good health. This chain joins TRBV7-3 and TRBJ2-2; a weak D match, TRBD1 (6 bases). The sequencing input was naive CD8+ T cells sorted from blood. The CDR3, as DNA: TGTGCCAGCAGCGCCCGACAGGACTACACCGGGGAGCTGTTTTTT. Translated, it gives CASSARQDYTGELFF.